This entry concerns a single TCR beta chain. These data come from a study of regulatory and conventional T cells in RAG deficiency. This CDR3 is built from 17 residues. The V and J ends lost 5 bases and 0 bases, in that order; junction bases with no gene match: 11. CDR1 is SEHNR, CDR2 FQNEAQ, per germline (reference sequence). TCRdb keeps only in-frame clones here, not all; method: immunoSEQ multiplex PCR. The sample has tens of thousands of clones; 90% to 95% are singletons. The sorted regulatory T cells were CD4+, CD25-high and CD127-low, with genomic DNA sequenced. These data were likewise used in another study, on regulatory T cells. According to that study: Amplification used 52 TRBV primers and 13 TRBJ primers.

Material: Tregs sorted from blood. The sequence derives from a human donor in good health. The chain recombines TRBV7-9 with TRBJ1-1, with 8 bases aligning to TRBD1. In nucleotides, the CDR3 is TGTGCCAGCAGCGCATGGACAGGGTCCCCTATGAACACTGAAGCTTTCTTT. Amino acids: CASSAWTGSPMNTEAFF.